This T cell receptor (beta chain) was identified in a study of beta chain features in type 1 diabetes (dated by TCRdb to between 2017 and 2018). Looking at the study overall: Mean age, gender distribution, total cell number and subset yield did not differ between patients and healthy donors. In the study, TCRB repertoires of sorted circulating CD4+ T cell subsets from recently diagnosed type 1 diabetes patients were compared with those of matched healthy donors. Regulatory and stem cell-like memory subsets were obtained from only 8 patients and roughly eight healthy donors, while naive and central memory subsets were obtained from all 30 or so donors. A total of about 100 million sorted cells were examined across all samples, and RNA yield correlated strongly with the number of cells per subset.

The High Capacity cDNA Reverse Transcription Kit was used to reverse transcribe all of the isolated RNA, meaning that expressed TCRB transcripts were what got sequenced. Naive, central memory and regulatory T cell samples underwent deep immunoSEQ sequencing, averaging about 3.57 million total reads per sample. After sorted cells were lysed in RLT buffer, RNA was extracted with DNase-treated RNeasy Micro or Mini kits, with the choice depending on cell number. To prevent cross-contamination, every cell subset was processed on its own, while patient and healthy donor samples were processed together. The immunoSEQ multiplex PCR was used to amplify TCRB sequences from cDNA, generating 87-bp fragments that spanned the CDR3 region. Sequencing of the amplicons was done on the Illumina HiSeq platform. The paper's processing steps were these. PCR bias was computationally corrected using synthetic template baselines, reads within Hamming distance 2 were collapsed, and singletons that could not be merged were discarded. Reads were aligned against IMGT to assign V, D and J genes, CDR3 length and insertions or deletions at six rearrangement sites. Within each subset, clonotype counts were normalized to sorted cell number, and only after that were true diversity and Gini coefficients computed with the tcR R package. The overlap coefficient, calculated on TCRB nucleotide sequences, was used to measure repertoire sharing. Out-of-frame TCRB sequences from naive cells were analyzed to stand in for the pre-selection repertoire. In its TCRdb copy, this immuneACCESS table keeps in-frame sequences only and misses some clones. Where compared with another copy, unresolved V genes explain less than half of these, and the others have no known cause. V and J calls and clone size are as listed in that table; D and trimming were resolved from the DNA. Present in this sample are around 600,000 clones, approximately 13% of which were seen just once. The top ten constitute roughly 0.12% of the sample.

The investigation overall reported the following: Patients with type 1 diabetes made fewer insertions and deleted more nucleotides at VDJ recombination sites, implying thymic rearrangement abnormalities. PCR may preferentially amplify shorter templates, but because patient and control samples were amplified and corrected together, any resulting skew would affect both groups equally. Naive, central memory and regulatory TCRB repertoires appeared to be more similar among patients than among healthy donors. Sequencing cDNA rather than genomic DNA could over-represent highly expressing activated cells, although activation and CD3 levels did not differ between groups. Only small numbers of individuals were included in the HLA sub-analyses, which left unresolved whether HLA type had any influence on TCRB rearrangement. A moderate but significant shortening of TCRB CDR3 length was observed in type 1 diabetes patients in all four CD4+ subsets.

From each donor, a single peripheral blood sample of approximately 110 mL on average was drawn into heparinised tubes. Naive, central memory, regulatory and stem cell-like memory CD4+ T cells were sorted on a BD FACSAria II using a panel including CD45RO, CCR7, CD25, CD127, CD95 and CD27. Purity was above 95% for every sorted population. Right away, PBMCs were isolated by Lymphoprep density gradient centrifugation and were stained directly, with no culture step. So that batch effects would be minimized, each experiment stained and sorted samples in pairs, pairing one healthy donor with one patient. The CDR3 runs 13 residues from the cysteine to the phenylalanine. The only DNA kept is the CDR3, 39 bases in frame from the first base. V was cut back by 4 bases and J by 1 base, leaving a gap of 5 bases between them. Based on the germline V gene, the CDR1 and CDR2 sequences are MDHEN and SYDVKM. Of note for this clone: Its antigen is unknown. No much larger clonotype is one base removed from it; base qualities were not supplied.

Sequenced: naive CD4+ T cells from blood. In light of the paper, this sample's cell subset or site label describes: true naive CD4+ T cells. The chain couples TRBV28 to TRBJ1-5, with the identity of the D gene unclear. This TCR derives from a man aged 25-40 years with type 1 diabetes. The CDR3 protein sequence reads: CASSYESNQPQHF. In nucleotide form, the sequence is TGTGCCAGCAGTTACGAGAGCAATCAGCCCCAGCATTTT. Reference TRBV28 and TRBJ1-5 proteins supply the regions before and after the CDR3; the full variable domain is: DVKVTQSSRYLVKRTGEKVFLECVQDMDHENMFWYRQDPGLGLRLIYFSYDVKMKEKGDIPEGYSVSREKKERFSLILESASTNQTSMYLCASSYESNQPQHFGDGTRLSIL.